These 17 T cell receptor beta chains were all obtained from the same sample, sequenced in a study of blood T cell repertoires in COVID-19. Profiled with immunoSEQ multiplex PCR; TCRdb holds only in-frame clones, not every one. The repertoire holds around 110,000 clones, with around 84% as singletons. The sequenced sample was peripheral blood. These receptors all come from a man aged 40-55 years with acute or convalescent COVID-19.

CDR3 nucleotide sequence: TGTGCCAGCAGTGGAGGAGGGACCCAGATACACGAGCAGTACTTC. It yields the protein CASSGGGTQIHEQYF. The chain is built from TRBV13 and TRBJ2-7, with D perhaps matching TRBD2 (6 bases). Between the trimmed V and J ends, which lost 6 bases and 5 bases, there was a span of 20 bases. The CDR3 spans 15 residues. Germline assignment: CDR1 PRHDT and CDR2 FYEKMQ (reference sequence).

This chain joins TRBV11-2 and TRBJ1-6; D is ambiguous. V dropped 0 bases and J dropped 10 bases, with 10 bases sitting between them. The CDR3 sequence is 14 residues long. Germline V gene lookup returns CDR1 SGHAT and CDR2 FQNNGV. This chain's CDR3 is CASSLDLQASPLHF. In DNA form, the CDR3 reads TGTGCCAGCAGCTTAGATTTGCAGGCCTCACCCCTCCACTTT.

The J gene is TRBJ1-1, the V gene TRBV30; D remains unclear. The V end was cut by 1 base, the J end by 0 bases, with 6 bases between. Germline assignment: CDR1 GTSNPN and CDR2 SVGIG (reference sequence). The CDR3 runs to 13 residues. DNA for the CDR3: TGTGCCTGGAGTGCGAGGCTGAACACTGAAGCTTTCTTT. Protein product: CAWSARLNTEAFF.

The rearrangement uses TRBV5-1 and TRBJ2-7, with D tentatively TRBD1 (5 bases). Germline CDR1 reads SGHRS; CDR2 reads YFSETQ. There are 13 residues in the CDR3. V lost 4 bases and J lost 7, with 15 bases in between. In DNA form, the CDR3 reads TGCGCCAGCAGCCAGGGCTCACCTCGGGAGCAGTACTTC. Translated: CASSQGSPREQYF. The full variable domain, with the rest looked up from reference TRBV5-1 and TRBJ2-7, is KAGVTQTPRYLIKTRGQQVTLSCSPISGHRSVSWYQQTPGQGLQFLFEYFSETQRNKGNFPGRFSGRQFSNSRSEMNVSTLELGDSALYLCASSQGSPREQYFGPGTRLTVT.

This chain joins TRBV9 and TRBJ2-1; D perhaps matches TRBD2 (5 bases). The CDR3 contains 14 residues. V was pared by 3 bases and J by 6 bases, with 13 bases between. The germline gives CDR1 SGDLS, CDR2 YYNGEE. The CDR3 loop reads CASSAPARGNEQFF. The CDR3 DNA reads as TGTGCCAGCAGCGCCCCGGCTCGGGGCAATGAGCAGTTCTTC.

The V call is TRBV10-3, the J call TRBJ2-7, with 7 bases fitting TRBD2. J gave up 6 bases and V 4 bases, and 12 bases lay outside the gene matches. Germline V gives CDR1 ENHRY, CDR2 SYGVKD. The CDR3 covers 15 residues. This chain's CDR3 is CAISVERLAAPEQYF. CDR3 nucleotide sequence: TGTGCCATCAGTGTTGAGAGACTAGCAGCGCCCGAGCAGTACTTC.

The genes are TRBV10-1 and TRBJ2-3; TRBD2 aligns across 7 bases. Per the germline V gene, CDR1 is WNHNN and CDR2 is SYGVQD (reference sequence). The CDR3 is 14 amino acids. Germline trimming cut 9 bases from V and 3 bases from J; bases unmatched to any gene: 9. CDR3 protein: CARTGGLGTDTQYF. In nucleotides, the CDR3 is TGCGCCAGAACGGGGGGACTTGGTACAGATACGCAGTATTTT.

V and J are TRBV29-1 and TRBJ1-1; 7 nucleotides line up with TRBD1. Germline CDR1 and CDR2: SQVTM and ANQGSEA. This CDR3 is 10 amino acids long. V lost 4 bases, J lost 7 bases, and 0 bases stayed unmatched. The CDR3 DNA reads TGCAGCGTTGGGGACAGTGAAGCTTTCTTT. It specifies CSVGDSEAFF.

V usage is TRBV5-6 and J usage is TRBJ2-1, with TRBD1 identical over 9 bases. Trimming cost V 3 bases and J 2 bases; bases outside gene matches: 6. The CDR3 covers 16 residues. The germline CDR1 and CDR2 sequences are SGHDT and YYEEEE. The CDR3 sequence: CASSSRQGGTYNEQFF. CDR3 DNA: TGTGCCAGCAGCTCAAGACAGGGGGGTACCTACAATGAGCAGTTCTTC.

V and J are TRBV7-3 and TRBJ1-1; TRBD1 agrees at 9 bases. After removal of 6 bases from V and 5 bases from J, the junction contained 7 bases not matched to a gene. The CDR3 length is 14 residues. The germline CDR1 and CDR2 sequences are SGHTA and FQGTGA. The CDR3 nucleotides are TGTGCCAGCAGTTCGGGACAGGGATGGACTGAAGCTTTCTTT. Translating it yields CASSSGQGWTEAFF.

The V and J genes are TRBV2 and TRBJ2-7; possible D gene TRBD2, 7 bases. The CDR3 runs to 13 residues. Germline V gene data show CDR1 as SNHLY and CDR2 as FYNNEI. V dropped 9 bases and J dropped 4 bases, with 16 bases sitting between them. The CDR3 DNA sequence: TGTGCCAGGCCGAGGGGGGGCTCGTACGAGCAGTACTTC. This translates into CARPRGGSYEQYF.

This clone is a singleton in its sample. The chain links TRBV3-1 (or the pseudogene TRBV3-2) to TRBJ1-1; D ambiguous. Germline CDR1 is LGHDT and CDR2 is YNNKEL (reference sequence). The CDR3 sequence is 14 residues long. With 4 bases removed from V and 0 bases from J, the gap between germline ends came to 9 bases. CDR3 protein: CASSRLTVNTEAFF. The CDR3, as DNA: TGTGCCAGCAGCCGTCTTACAGTGAACACTGAAGCTTTCTTT.

This chain connects TRBV5-1 to TRBJ2-7, with 10 bases that match TRBD2. The CDR3 covers 14 residues. Germline CDR1 and CDR2: SGHRS and YFSETQ. With V trimmed by 4 bases and J by 5 bases, 6 bases remained unmatched. The CDR3 protein is CASSPSGSRDEQYF. In nucleotides, the CDR3 is TGCGCCAGCAGCCCTAGCGGGAGTAGGGACGAGCAGTACTTC.

V is TRBV6-4 and J is TRBJ1-5; 9 positions agree with TRBD1. This CDR3 has 17 amino acids. Trimming took 2 bases from V and 3 from J; bases not matched to a gene: 8. CDR1 is MRHNA, CDR2 SNTAGT, per germline. This CDR3 is CASSDTYRDRDNQPQHF. The DNA for the CDR3 is TGTGCCAGCAGTGACACCTACCGGGACAGGGACAATCAGCCCCAGCATTTT.

The V call is TRBV7-3, the J call TRBJ2-2, with no clear D. In germline, CDR1 is SGHTA, CDR2 FQGTGA. The CDR3 is 14 residues long. Trimming pared 6 bases from V and 4 bases from J, leaving 12 bases between. CDR3 sequence: CASRHQEATGELFF. The CDR3 DNA is TGTGCCAGCAGACATCAAGAGGCCACCGGGGAGCTGTTTTTT.

This sequence joins TRBV27 and TRBJ1-3, with D uncertain. V lost 5 bases and J lost 0, with 8 bases in between. The CDR3 is made up of 14 amino acids. The germline V gene encodes CDR1 MNHEY and CDR2 SMNVEV (reference sequence). The CDR3 loop is CASSNSGSGNTIYF. The CDR3 DNA is TGTGCCAGCAGTAACAGTGGCTCTGGAAACACCATATATTTT.

The chain joins TRBV4-1 to TRBJ1-3; the D gene is possibly TRBD1 (5 bases). The V gene's germline CDR1 is MGHRA and CDR2 YSYEKL. The CDR3 spans 15 residues. The V gene lost 0 bases and the J gene lost 4 bases, with 10 bases spanning the gap. The CDR3 spells CASSQDGGGGNTIYF. Here the CDR3 DNA reads TGCGCCAGCAGCCAAGATGGGGGAGGAGGAAACACCATATATTTT.